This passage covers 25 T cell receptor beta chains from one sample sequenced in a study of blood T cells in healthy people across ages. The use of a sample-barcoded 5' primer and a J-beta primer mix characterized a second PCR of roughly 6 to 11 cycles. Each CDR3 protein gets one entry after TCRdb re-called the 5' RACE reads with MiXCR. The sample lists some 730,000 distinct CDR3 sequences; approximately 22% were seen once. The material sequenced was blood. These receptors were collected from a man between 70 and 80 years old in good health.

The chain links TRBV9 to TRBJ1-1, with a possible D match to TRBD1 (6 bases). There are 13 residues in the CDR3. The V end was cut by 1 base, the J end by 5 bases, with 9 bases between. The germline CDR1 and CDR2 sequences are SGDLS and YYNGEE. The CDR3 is CASSVRGFTEAFF. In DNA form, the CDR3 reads TGTGCCAGCAGCGTAAGGGGGTTTACTGAAGCTTTCTTT. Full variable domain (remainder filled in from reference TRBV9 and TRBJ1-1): DSGVTQTPKHLITATGQRVTLRCSPRSGDLSVYWYQQSLDQGLQFLIQYYNGEERAKGNILERFSAQQFPDLHSELNLSSLELGDSALYFCASSVRGFTEAFFGQGTRLTVV.

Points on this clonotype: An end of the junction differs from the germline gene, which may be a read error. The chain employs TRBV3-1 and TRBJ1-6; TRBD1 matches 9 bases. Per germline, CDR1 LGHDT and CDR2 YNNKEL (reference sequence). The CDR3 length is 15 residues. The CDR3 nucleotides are TGTACCAGCAGCCGAGCGACAGGGGGTGTTTCACCCCTCCACTTT. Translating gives CTSSRATGGVSPLHF.

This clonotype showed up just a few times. CDR3 in amino acids: CSASPGGGFYEQYF. The CDR3 DNA reads TGCAGTGCTTCTCCCGGGGGGGGATTCTACGAGCAGTACTTC. The chain combines TRBV20-1 with TRBJ2-5; 8 bases fit TRBD2. The DNA end is a closer match to TRBJ2-7, so the J assignment may be wrong. The length of the CDR3 is 14 residues. The germline V gene encodes CDR1 DFQATT and CDR2 SNEGSKA (reference sequence).

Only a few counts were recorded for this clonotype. This CDR3 reads CASSAPSGVSYSNQPQHF. The CDR3 DNA follows: TGTGCCAGCAGTGCCCCATCGGGCGTATCCTATAGCAATCAGCCCCAGCATTTT. The J gene is TRBJ1-5, the V gene TRBV2, with D uncertain. Trimming removed 4 bases at V and 0 bases at J, with 19 bases between. CDR3 length: 18 amino acids. Germline CDR1 reads SNHLY; CDR2 reads FYNNEI.

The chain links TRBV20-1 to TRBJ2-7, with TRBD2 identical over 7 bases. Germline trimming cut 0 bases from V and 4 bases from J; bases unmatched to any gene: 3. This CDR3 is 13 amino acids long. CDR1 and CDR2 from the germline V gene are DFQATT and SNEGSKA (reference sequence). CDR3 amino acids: CSAREAGSYEQYF. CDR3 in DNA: TGCAGTGCTAGAGAAGCGGGGTCTTACGAGCAGTACTTC.

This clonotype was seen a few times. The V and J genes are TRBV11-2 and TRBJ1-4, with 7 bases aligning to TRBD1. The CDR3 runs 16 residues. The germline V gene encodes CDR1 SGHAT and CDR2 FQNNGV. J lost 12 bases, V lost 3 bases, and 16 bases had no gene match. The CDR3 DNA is TGTGCCAGCAGCTTTGGAGGGGGCGCCCGCGGGGGGGAACTGTTTTTT. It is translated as CASSFGGGARGGELFF.

CDR3 coding DNA: TGTGCCAGCAGCGCTTTAACGCCGCGGGCTAGCACAGATACGCAGTATTTT. Amino acid sequence: CASSALTPRASTDTQYF. V and J are TRBV9 and TRBJ2-3; D possibly corresponds to TRBD2 (5 bases). CDR3 length: 17 residues. Germline CDR1 and CDR2: SGDLS and YYNGEE. The ends were cut back, 3 bases at V and 0 bases at J, with 17 bases in the middle.

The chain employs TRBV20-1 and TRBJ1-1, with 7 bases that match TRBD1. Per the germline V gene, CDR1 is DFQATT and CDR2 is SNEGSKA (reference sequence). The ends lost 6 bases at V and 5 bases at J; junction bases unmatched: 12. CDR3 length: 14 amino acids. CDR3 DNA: TGCAGTGCGAAGGAAGGACAGGCAAAAACTGAAGCTTTCTTT. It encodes CSAKEGQAKTEAFF.

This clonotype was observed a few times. CDR3 coding DNA: TGTGCCAGCAGTGAGTCAGGGCGGGACGATGAAGCTTTCTTT. It encodes CASSESGRDDEAFF. The chain recombines TRBV6-1 with TRBJ1-1; weak D call: TRBD1 (5 bases). V lost 3 bases and J 7 bases, leaving 15 bases between the germline ends. The CDR3 consists of 14 residues. Germline CDR1 and CDR2: MNHNS and SASEGT.

The CDR3 loop is CASSISNSNEQFF. The DNA for the CDR3 is TGTGCCAGTAGTATCTCTAACAGCAATGAGCAGTTCTTC. The chain employs TRBV19 and TRBJ2-1, with D unclear. Deletions cut 3 bases from V and 6 bases from J, with 9 bases between. The CDR3 length is 13 residues. CDR1 and CDR2 (germline): LNHDA, SQIVND (reference sequence).

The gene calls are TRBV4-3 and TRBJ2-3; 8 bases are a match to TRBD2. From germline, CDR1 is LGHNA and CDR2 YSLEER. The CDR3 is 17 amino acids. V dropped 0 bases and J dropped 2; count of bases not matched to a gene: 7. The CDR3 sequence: CASSQDPGRDFTDTQYF. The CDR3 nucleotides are TGCGCCAGCAGCCAAGATCCCGGGAGGGATTTCACAGATACGCAGTATTTT.

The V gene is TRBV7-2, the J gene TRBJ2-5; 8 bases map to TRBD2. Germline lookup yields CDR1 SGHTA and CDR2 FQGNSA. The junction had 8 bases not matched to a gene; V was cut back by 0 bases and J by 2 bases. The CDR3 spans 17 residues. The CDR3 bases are TGTGCCAGCAGCTTAGCGTCTGGGGGCGGGGGGCAAGAGACCCAGTACTTC. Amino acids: CASSLASGGGGQETQYF.

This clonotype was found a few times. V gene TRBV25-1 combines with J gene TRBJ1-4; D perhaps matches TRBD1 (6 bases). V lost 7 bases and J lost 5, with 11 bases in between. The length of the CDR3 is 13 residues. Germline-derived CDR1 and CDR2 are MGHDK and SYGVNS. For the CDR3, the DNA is TGTGCCAGCACCGACAGGCCGAATGAAAAACTGTTTTTT. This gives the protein CASTDRPNEKLFF.

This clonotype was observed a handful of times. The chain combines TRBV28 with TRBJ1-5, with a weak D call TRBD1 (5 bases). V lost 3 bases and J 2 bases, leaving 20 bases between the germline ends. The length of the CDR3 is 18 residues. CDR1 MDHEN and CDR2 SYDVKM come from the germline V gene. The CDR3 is CASSLVSLAGQGNQPQHF. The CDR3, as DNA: TGTGCCAGCAGTTTGGTCAGCTTAGCGGGGCAGGGCAATCAGCCCCAGCATTTT.

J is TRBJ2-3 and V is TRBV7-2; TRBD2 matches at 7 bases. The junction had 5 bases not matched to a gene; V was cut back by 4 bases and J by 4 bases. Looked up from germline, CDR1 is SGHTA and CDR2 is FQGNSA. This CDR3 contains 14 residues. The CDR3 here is CASSYSRESDTQYF. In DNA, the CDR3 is TGTGCCAGCAGCTACTCGCGGGAGTCAGATACGCAGTATTTT.

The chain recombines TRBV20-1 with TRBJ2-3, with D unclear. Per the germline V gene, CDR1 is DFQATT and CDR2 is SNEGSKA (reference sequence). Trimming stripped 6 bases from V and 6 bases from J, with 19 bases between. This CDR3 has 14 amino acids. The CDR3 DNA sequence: TGCAGTGCCCCTCCCAACGCCGGTTCTGATACGCAGTATTTT. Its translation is CSAPPNAGSDTQYF.

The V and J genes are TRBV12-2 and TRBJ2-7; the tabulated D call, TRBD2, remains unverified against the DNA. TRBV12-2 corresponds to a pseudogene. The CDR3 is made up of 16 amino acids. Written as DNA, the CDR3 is TGTGCAAGTCGCTTAATAGCGGGAGGCATCTCCTACGAGCAGTACGTC. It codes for CASRLIAGGISYEQYV.

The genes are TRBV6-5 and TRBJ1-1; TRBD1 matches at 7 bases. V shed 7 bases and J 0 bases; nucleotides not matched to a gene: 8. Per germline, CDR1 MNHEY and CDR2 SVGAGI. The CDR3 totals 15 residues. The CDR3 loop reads CASMEGAGMNTEAFF. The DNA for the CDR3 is TGTGCCAGCATGGAGGGGGCAGGCATGAACACTGAAGCTTTCTTT.

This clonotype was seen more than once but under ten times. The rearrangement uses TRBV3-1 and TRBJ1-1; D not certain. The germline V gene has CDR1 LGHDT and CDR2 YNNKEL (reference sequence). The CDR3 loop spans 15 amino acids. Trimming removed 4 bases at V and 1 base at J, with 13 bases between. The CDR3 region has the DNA TGTGCCAGCAGCCCCCGGGCACGGCCGAACACTGAAGCTTTCTTT. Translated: CASSPRARPNTEAFF.

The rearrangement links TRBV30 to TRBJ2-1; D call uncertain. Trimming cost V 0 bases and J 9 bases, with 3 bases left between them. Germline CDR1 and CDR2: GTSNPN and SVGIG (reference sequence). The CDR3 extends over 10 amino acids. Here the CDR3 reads CAWSVSEQFF. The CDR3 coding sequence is TGTGCCTGGAGTGTTTCTGAGCAGTTCTTC.

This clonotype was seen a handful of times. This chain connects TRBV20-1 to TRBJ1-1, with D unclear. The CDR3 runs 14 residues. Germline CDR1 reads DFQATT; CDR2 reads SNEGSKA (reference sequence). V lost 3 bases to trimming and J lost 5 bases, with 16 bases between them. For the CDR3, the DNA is TGCAGTGCTAGCCCCAACTCGATTTGGACTGAAGCTTTCTTT. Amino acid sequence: CSASPNSIWTEAFF.

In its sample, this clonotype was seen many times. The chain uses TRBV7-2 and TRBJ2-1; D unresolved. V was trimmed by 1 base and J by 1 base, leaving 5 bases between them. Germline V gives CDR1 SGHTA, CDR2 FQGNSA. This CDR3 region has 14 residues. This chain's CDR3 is CASSLVASYNEQFF. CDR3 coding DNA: TGTGCCAGCAGCTTAGTTGCTTCCTACAATGAGCAGTTCTTC.

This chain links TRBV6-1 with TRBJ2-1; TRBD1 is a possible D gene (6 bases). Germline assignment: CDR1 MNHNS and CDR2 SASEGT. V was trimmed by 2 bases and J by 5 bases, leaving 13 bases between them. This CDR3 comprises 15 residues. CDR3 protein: CASSELGGLNNEQFF. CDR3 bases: TGTGCCAGCAGTGAATTAGGGGGTCTCAACAATGAGCAGTTCTTC.

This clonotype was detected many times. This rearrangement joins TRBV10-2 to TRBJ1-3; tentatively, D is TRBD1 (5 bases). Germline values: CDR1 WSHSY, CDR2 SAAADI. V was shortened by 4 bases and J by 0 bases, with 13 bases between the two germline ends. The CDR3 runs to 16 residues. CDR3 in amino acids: CASSGAGSISGNTIYF. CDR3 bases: TGCGCCAGCAGTGGGGCAGGGTCTATCTCTGGAAACACCATATATTTT.

The CDR3 protein is CASSHGQGTETQYF. DNA of the CDR3: TGCGCCAGCAGCCATGGACAGGGAACGGAGACCCAGTACTTC. The chain recombines TRBV5-1 with TRBJ2-5; 8 bases line up with TRBD1. V shed 4 bases and J 5 bases; nucleotides not matched to a gene: 7. The CDR3 is 14 residues long. The V gene's germline CDR1 is SGHRS and CDR2 YFSETQ.